This passage covers 16 T cell receptor beta chains from one sample sequenced in a study of shared clonotypes between healthy human individuals (dated by TCRdb to 2018 to 2020). The library was built by means of the immunoSEQ multiplex PCR assay. The source is immuneACCESS, and TCRdb retained only in-frame sequences with V and J called. Part of the clones is not carried over; for the studies checked, unresolved V genes explain less than half of this, and the remainder is unexplained. The sample includes 2,500,000 or so clones, with around nine tenths observed a single time. Around 0.14% of the sample goes to the ten largest clones. Sequenced sample: naive CD4+ T cells sorted from blood. What the cell subset or site label conveys for this sample: CD45RA+ positively selected. The receptors come from a young man in good health.

The chain has TRBV2 and TRBJ2-1; tentatively, D is TRBD1 (6 bases). The CDR3 has 13 residues. The germline V gene has CDR1 SNHLY and CDR2 FYNNEI. Trimming stripped 4 bases from V and 10 bases from J, with 14 bases between. Written as DNA, the CDR3 is TGTGCCAGCAGTGCCAACAGGGTCTGGGAGCAGTTCTTC. Protein sequence: CASSANRVWEQFF.

The chain recombines TRBV9 with TRBJ2-3; 13 bases match TRBD2. The CDR3 sequence is 17 residues long. Per the germline V gene, CDR1 is SGDLS and CDR2 is YYNGEE. The J segment lost 3 bases and the V segment lost 3 bases, leaving 7 bases of the junction unmatched. CDR3 in DNA: TGTGCCAGCAGCGCCGGGACTAGCGGGGTTGGGACAGATACGCAGTATTTT. Its protein product is CASSAGTSGVGTDTQYF.

The chain combines TRBV6-4 with TRBJ2-7; D gene unclear. The V and J ends lost 5 bases and 6 bases respectively, with 14 bases between them. The CDR3 runs 13 residues. From germline, CDR1 is MRHNA and CDR2 SNTAGT. The CDR3 reads CASSRADGLEQYF. DNA for the CDR3: TGTGCCAGCAGTCGTGCTGACGGCCTCGAGCAGTACTTC.

The chain recombines TRBV6-1 with TRBJ1-3, with 7 bases identical to TRBD1. CDR3 size: 14 residues. Trimming cost V 6 bases and J 5 bases; bases outside gene matches: 7. Germline V gene lookup returns CDR1 MNHNS and CDR2 SASEGT. CDR3 DNA: TGTGCCAGCAGCCGGGACAGAGACAGAAACACCATATATTTT. Translating gives CASSRDRDRNTIYF.

CDR3 nucleotide sequence: TGCGCCAGCAGCCAAGCGGAGACAGGGCCCCCATACGAGCAGTACTTC. Translating gives CASSQAETGPPYEQYF. This chain uses TRBV4-1 with TRBJ2-7; 7 positions agree with TRBD1. This CDR3 is 16 amino acids long. CDR1 and CDR2 from the germline V gene are MGHRA and YSYEKL. V lost 1 base to trimming and J lost 4 bases; unmatched junction nucleotides: 10.

V usage is TRBV10-2 and J usage is TRBJ2-5; D tentatively reads TRBD1 or TRBD2 (5 bases each). Germline values: CDR1 WSHSY, CDR2 SAAADI. Trimming removed 10 bases at V and 5 bases at J, with 17 bases between. This CDR3 has 13 amino acids. CDR3 loop: CATLLGRGETQYF. In DNA, the CDR3 is TGCGCCACCCTACTAGGACGGGGCGAGACCCAGTACTTC.

This chain links TRBV7-9 with TRBJ2-2; TRBD2 might be the D (5 bases). CDR1 is SEHNR and CDR2 is FQNEAQ in the germline V gene (reference sequence). The CDR3 sequence is 16 residues long. V lost 1 base and J 1 base, leaving 10 bases between the germline ends. For the CDR3, the DNA is TGTGCCAGCAGCTTAGTTCTCGGGAAGAACACCGGGGAGCTGTTTTTT. Translation gives CASSLVLGKNTGELFF.

J is TRBJ2-5 and V is TRBV6-6; TRBD2 aligns across 9 bases. The germline CDR1 and CDR2 sequences are MNHNY and SVGAGI (reference sequence). The ends lost 4 bases at V and 5 bases at J; junction bases unmatched: 8. The CDR3 runs 15 residues. The CDR3 loop reads CASSLGREGRETQYF. DNA for the CDR3: TGTGCCAGCAGTTTAGGGCGGGAGGGCCGGGAGACCCAGTACTTC.

This chain joins TRBV11-2 and TRBJ2-2; weak D call: TRBD1 (6 bases). V dropped 5 bases and J dropped 6 bases, with 16 bases sitting between them. The CDR3 spans 15 residues. Germline V lookup: CDR1 SGHAT, CDR2 FQNNGV. This CDR3 is CASSRRGGESGELFF. In DNA, the CDR3 is TGTGCCAGCAGCCGCAGGGGTGGGGAATCCGGGGAGCTGTTTTTT.

This chain joins TRBV10-3 and TRBJ1-2; 8 bases are a match to TRBD1. The CDR3 consists of 16 residues. CDR1 and CDR2 from the germline V gene are ENHRY and SYGVKD. J was trimmed by 4 bases and V by 3 bases; bases with no gene match: 10. CDR3 in DNA: TGTGCCATCAGTGATCTACCAGGGGGCTCGGGCTATGGCTACACCTTC. Protein sequence: CAISDLPGGSGYGYTF.

V gene TRBV2 combines with J gene TRBJ2-7; D possibly corresponds to TRBD1 (6 bases). V was cut by 1 base and J by 6 bases, with 10 bases left in between. From germline, CDR1 is SNHLY and CDR2 FYNNEI. The CDR3 covers 13 residues. CDR3: CASSEGTVGEQYF. DNA for the CDR3: TGTGCCAGCAGTGAAGGGACAGTGGGCGAGCAGTACTTC. Filled out from reference TRBV2 and TRBJ2-7, the complete variable domain reads EPEVTQTPSHQVTQMGQEVILRCVPISNHLYFYWYRQILGQKVEFLVSFYNNEISEKSEIFDDQFSVERPDGSNFTLKIRSTKLEDSAMYFCASSEGTVGEQYFGPGTRLTVT.

The gene calls are TRBV18 and TRBJ2-3, with a possible D match to TRBD1 (6 bases). CDR1 and CDR2 from the germline V gene are KGHSH and LQKENI. The CDR3 extends over 15 amino acids. With 6 bases removed from V and 2 bases from J, the gap between germline ends came to 15 bases. CDR3 DNA: TGTGCCAGCTCTCCGCGTGGGGGCATCACAGATACGCAGTATTTT. Translated, it gives CASSPRGGITDTQYF.

The chain couples TRBV19 to TRBJ2-3, with TRBD2 identical over 11 bases. Germline-derived CDR1 and CDR2 are LNHDA and SQIVND (reference sequence). The J segment lost 4 bases and the V segment lost 6 bases, leaving 6 bases of the junction unmatched. The CDR3 has 15 amino acids. CDR3 protein: CASRTLAGGPDTQYF. The CDR3 DNA reads TGTGCCAGTAGGACCTTAGCGGGAGGGCCAGATACGCAGTATTTT. Filled out from reference TRBV19 and TRBJ2-3, the complete variable domain reads DGGITQSPKYLFRKEGQNVTLSCEQNLNHDAMYWYRQDPGQGLRLIYYSQIVNDFQKGDIAEGYSVSREKKESFPLTVTSAQKNPTAFYLCASRTLAGGPDTQYFGPGTRLTVL.

As for this clone: Sequence at one end of the junction differs from germline and may be a read error. CDR3 nucleotides: TGTGCCAGCAGCCTAGCGCTGCCGGGACAGGGCTACGAGCAGTACTTC. This gives the protein CASSLALPGQGYEQYF. V usage is TRBV7-2 and J usage is TRBJ2-7; 9 bases align to TRBD1. This CDR3 comprises 16 residues. Per germline, CDR1 SGHTA and CDR2 FQGNSA.

This clone was detected only once. V is TRBV28 and J is TRBJ2-7; 10 nucleotides align to TRBD2. Germline CDR1 is MDHEN and CDR2 is SYDVKM. The CDR3 extends over 12 amino acids. After removal of 9 bases from V and 5 bases from J, the junction contained 4 bases not matched to a gene. CDR3 nucleotide sequence: TGTGCCAGTGGGACTAGCGCGGACGAGCAGTACTTC. Its protein product is CASGTSADEQYF.

The chain joins TRBV7-9 to TRBJ1-1, with 11 bases lining up with TRBD1. V gave up 3 bases and J gave up 5 bases; unmatched junction bases: 5. Per the germline V gene, CDR1 is SEHNR and CDR2 is FQNEAQ (reference sequence). CDR3 size: 15 residues. The CDR3 DNA reads TGTGCCAGCAGCTTCACCGGGACAGGGGGTACTGAAGCTTTCTTT. Translating it yields CASSFTGTGGTEAFF.